This TCR beta chain was identified during a study of cytomegalovirus exposure and HLA in healthy donors. Study-wide findings and caveats: Reported results showed that the classifier diagnosed cytomegalovirus status with high specificity and sensitivity.

Primers: 60 Vbeta forward and 13 Jbeta reverse. Sequencing used immunoSEQ multiplex PCR; TCRdb keeps in-frame clones, though not all of them. The table has 110,000 or so clones, approximately 67% seen once. CDR3 length equals 14 residues. With 5 bases removed from V and 8 bases from J, the gap between germline ends came to 16 bases. CDR1 and CDR2 (germline): MGHRA, YSYEKL. This clone was seen more than once but under ten times. Its antigen remains unidentified. Specimen: PBMCs. This chain joins TRBV4-1 and TRBJ2-1; a weak D match, TRBD1 (6 bases). This sequence was found in a man aged 18 to 29 in good health and CMV-seropositive. The DNA for the CDR3 is TGCGCCAGCAGCTACAATAATCAGGGGTATGAGCAGTTCTTC. Translating it yields CASSYNNQGYEQFF.